The source of this T cell receptor (beta chain) is a study of blood T cell repertoires in COVID-19. Study summary: Specimens from acute and convalescent COVID-19 originated in the United States, Italy and Spain.

J lost 10 bases, V lost 0 bases, and 17 bases had no gene match. This CDR3 region has 18 residues. Germline loops: CDR1 KGHSH, CDR2 LQKENI. Source study methods: Using reference gene primer amplification, nucleated cell counts were estimated. Clones were read by immunoSEQ multiplex PCR, and TCRdb kept only the in-frame ones, dropping some. Clone size and V and J calls were adopted from that table, with D and trimming inferred from the DNA. Of a few hundred thousand clones listed, around 90% are singletons. Participant ages covered roughly 18 to 89 years across 25 or so US areas. The study assigned cohorts using participant-reported clinical history.

Specimen: PBMCs or T cells enriched from blood (not recorded which). This receptor was taken from a woman aged 18 to 35 who had recovered from COVID-19. This rearrangement joins TRBV18 to TRBJ2-1, with 8 bases aligning to TRBD2. CDR3 loop: CASSPPKGESGSRAEQFF. The DNA of the CDR3 is TGTGCCAGCTCACCACCGAAGGGAGAAAGCGGGAGCAGGGCGGAGCAGTTCTTC.